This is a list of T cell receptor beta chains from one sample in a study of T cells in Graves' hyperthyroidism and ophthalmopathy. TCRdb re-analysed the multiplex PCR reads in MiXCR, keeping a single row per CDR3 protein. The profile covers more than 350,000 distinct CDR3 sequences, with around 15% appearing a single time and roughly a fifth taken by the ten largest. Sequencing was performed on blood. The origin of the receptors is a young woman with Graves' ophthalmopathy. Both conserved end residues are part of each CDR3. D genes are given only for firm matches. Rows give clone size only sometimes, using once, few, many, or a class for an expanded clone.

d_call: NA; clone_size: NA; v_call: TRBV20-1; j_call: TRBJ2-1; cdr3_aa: CSATPAAGRGNEQFF; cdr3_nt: TGCAGTGCTACTCCGGCGGCGGGACGGGGCAATGAGCAGTTCTTC
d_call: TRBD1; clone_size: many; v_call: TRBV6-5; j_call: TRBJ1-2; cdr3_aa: CASSSKPGQVIYGYTF; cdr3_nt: TGTGCCAGCAGTTCCAAGCCGGGACAGGTGATCTATGGCTACACCTTC
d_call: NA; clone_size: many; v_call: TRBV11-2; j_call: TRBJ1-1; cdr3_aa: CASSRGLGSRAEAFF; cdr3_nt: TGTGCCAGCAGCCGAGGGCTGGGGTCGAGGGCTGAAGCTTTCTTT
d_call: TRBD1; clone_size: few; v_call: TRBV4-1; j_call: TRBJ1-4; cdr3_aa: CASSQDRTGVNEKLFF; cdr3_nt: TGCGCCAGCAGCCAAGATAGGACAGGGGTTAATGAAAAACTGTTTTTT
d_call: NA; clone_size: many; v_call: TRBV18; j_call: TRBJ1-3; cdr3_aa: CASSHGTSENTIYF; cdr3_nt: TGTGCCAGCTCCCACGGGACATCAGAAAACACCATATATTTT
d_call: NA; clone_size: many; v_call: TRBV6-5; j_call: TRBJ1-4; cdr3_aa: CASSYLPLQGTTNGKLFF; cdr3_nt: TGTGCCAGCAGTTACTTGCCTCTACAGGGAACAACTAATGGAAAACTGTTTTTT
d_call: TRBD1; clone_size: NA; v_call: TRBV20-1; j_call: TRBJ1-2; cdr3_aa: CSARDQNRGEGGYTF; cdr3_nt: TGCAGTGCTAGAGATCAGAACAGGGGGGAGGGTGGCTACACCTTC
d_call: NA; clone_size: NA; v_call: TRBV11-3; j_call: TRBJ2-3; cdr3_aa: CASSYPEGGGTDTQYF; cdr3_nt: TGTGCCAGCAGCTACCCTGAGGGGGGGGGCACAGATACGCAGTATTTT
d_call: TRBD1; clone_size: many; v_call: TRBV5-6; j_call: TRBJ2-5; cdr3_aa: CASSPDGTGQETQYF; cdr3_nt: TGTGCCAGCAGCCCGGATGGGACAGGCCAAGAGACCCAGTACTTC
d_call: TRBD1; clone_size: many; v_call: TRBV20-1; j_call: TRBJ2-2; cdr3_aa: CSARDPGQGDTGELFF; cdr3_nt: TGCAGTGCTAGAGATCCGGGACAGGGGGACACCGGGGAGCTGTTTTTT
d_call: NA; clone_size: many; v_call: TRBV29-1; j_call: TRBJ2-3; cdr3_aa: CSVEDTGFDTQYF; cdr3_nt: TGCAGCGTTGAGGATACAGGGTTTGATACGCAGTATTTT
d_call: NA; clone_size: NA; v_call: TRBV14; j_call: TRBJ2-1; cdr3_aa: CASSQGAGANEQFF; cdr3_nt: TGTGCCAGCAGCCAAGGGGCGGGGGCTAATGAGCAGTTCTTC
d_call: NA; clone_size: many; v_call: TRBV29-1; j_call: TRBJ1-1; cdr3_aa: CSVEGREPEAFF; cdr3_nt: TGCAGCGTTGAAGGCAGGGAACCTGAAGCTTTCTTT
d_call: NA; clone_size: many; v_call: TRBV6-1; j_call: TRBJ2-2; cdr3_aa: CASRTSGSSTGELFF; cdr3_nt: TGTGCCAGCAGAACCTCAGGGAGTTCCACCGGGGAGCTGTTTTTT
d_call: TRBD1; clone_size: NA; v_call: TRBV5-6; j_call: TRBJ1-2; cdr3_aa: CASSIPRTGANYGYTF; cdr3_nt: TGTGCCAGCAGCATACCCAGGACAGGGGCCAACTATGGCTACACCTTC
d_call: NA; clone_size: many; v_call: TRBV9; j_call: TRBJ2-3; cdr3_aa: CASSVEDRGTDTQYF; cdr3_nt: TGTGCCAGCAGCGTAGAGGACAGAGGCACAGATACGCAGTATTTT
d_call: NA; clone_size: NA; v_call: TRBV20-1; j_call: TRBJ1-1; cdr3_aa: CSAGEGVGNTEAFF; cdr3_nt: TGCAGTGCTGGGGAGGGGGTGGGGAACACTGAAGCTTTCTTT
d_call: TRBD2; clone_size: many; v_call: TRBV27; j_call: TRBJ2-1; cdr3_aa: CASSLAGTSPNEQFF; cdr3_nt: TGTGCCAGCAGTTTAGCTGGGACTAGCCCCAATGAGCAGTTCTTC
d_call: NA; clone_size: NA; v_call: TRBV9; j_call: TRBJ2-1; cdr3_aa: CASSIYLTNEQFF; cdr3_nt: TGTGCCAGCAGCATCTATCTGACCAATGAGCAGTTCTTC
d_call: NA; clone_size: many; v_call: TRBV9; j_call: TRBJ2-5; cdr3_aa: CASSVAATLGGQETQYF; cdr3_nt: TGTGCCAGCAGCGTAGCTGCGACCTTAGGTGGCCAAGAGACCCAGTACTTC
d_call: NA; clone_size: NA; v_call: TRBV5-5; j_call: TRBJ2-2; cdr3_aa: CASSPLTGTDTGELFF; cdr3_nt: TGTGCCAGCAGCCCGTTGACAGGAACTGACACCGGGGAGCTGTTTTTT
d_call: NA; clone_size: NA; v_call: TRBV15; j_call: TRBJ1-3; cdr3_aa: CATSRDPPGMTLSGNTIYF; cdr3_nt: TGTGCCACCAGCAGGGATCCCCCCGGCATGACCCTCTCTGGAAACACCATATATTTT
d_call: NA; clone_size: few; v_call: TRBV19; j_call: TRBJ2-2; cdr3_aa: CASSTPGALAPGELFF; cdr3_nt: TGTGCCAGTAGTACCCCAGGTGCCCTAGCCCCCGGGGAGCTGTTTTTT
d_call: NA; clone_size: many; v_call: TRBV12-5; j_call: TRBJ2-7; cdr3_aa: CASGLVLGRSYEQYF; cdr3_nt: TGTGCTAGTGGTTTGGTACTGGGGAGATCCTACGAGCAGTACTTC
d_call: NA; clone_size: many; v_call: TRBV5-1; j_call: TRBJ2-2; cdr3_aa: CASRSPTELLTGELFF; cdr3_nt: TGCGCCAGCCGCAGCCCGACTGAGCTACTCACCGGGGAGCTGTTTTTT
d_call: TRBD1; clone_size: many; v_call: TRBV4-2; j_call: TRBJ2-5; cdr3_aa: CASSQDYRTGGRETQYF; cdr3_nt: TGTGCCAGCAGCCAAGATTACCGGACAGGGGGCCGGGAGACCCAGTACTTC
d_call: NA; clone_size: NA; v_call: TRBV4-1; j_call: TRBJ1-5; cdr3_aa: CASSDRLGQPQHF; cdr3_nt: TGCGCCAGCAGCGACAGGCTGGGTCAGCCCCAGCATTTT
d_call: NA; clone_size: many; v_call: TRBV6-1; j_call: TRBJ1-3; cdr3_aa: CASSEVVGGSGNTIYF; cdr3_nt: TGTGCCAGCAGTGAAGTAGTCGGGGGCTCTGGAAACACCATATATTTT
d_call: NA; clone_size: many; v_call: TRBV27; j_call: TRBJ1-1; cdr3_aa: CASSFLLSGEAFF; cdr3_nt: TGTGCCAGCAGTTTCTTGCTATCGGGTGAAGCTTTCTTT
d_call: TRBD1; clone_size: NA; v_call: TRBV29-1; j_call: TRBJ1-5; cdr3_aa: CSAGTGKSVGNQPQHF; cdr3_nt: TGCAGCGCCGGGACAGGGAAGTCGGTCGGCAATCAGCCCCAGCATTTT
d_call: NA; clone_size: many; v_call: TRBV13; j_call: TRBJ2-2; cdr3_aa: CASTPLGGNTGELFF; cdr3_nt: TGTGCCAGCACGCCTCTCGGGGGCAACACCGGGGAGCTGTTTTTT
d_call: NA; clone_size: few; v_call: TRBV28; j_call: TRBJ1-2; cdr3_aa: CASSPNQSYGYTF; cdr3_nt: TGTGCCAGCAGTCCCAATCAGAGCTATGGCTACACCTTC
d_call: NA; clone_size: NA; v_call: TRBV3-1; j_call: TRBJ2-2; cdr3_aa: CASSQEGAGGELFF; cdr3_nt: TGTGCCAGCAGCCAAGAGGGGGCGGGCGGGGAGCTGTTTTTT
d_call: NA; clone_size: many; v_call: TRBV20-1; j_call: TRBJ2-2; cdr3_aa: CSARDGKTNTGELFF; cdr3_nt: TGCAGTGCTAGAGACGGTAAAACGAACACCGGGGAGCTGTTTTTT
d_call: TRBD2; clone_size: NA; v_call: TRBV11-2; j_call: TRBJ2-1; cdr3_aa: CASSFGAGANEQFF; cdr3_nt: TGTGCCAGCAGCTTTGGAGCGGGGGCTAATGAGCAGTTCTTC